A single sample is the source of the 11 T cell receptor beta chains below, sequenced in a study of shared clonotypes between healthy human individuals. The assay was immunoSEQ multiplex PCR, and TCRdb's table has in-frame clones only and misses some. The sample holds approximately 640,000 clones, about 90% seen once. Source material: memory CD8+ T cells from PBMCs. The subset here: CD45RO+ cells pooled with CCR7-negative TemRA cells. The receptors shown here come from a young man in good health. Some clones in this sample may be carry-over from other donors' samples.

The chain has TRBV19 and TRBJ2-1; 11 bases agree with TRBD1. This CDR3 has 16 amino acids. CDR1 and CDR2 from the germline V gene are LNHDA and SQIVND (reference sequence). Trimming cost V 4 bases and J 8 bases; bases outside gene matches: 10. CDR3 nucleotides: TGTGCCAGTAGTAACTCCCGGGACAGGGGGGCGGATGAGCAGTTCTTC. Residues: CASSNSRDRGADEQFF.

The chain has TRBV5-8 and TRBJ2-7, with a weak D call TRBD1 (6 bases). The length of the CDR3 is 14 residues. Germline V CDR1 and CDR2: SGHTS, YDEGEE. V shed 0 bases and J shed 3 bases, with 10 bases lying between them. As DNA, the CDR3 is TGTGCCAGCAGCTTGGGGACAGCCTTCTACGAGCAGTACTTC. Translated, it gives CASSLGTAFYEQYF. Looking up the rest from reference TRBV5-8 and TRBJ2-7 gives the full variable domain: EAGVTQSPTHLIKTRGQQATLRCSPISGHTSVYWYQQALGLGLQFLLWYDEGEERNRGNFPPRFSGRQFPNYSSELNVNALELEDSALYLCASSLGTAFYEQYFGPGTRLTVT.

The CDR3 DNA reads TGTGCCAGTAGTCCAGGGTTGAGCTCCTACGAGCAGTACTTC. Protein: CASSPGLSSYEQYF. This chain connects TRBV19 to TRBJ2-7, with D maybe TRBD1 (5 bases). V lost 5 bases to trimming and J lost 0 bases, with 11 bases between them. The CDR3 loop spans 14 amino acids. In germline, CDR1 is LNHDA, CDR2 SQIVND (reference sequence). The variable domain in full, completed from reference TRBV19 and TRBJ2-7, reads DGGITQSPKYLFRKEGQNVTLSCEQNLNHDAMYWYRQDPGQGLRLIYYSQIVNDFQKGDIAEGYSVSREKKESFPLTVTSAQKNPTAFYLCASSPGLSSYEQYFGPGTRLTVT.

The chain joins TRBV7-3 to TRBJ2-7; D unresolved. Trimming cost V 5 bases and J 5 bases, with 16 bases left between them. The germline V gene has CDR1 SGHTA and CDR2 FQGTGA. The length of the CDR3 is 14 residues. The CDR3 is CASSLGPHYDEQYF. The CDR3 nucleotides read TGTGCCAGCAGCCTGGGTCCTCACTATGACGAGCAGTACTTC.

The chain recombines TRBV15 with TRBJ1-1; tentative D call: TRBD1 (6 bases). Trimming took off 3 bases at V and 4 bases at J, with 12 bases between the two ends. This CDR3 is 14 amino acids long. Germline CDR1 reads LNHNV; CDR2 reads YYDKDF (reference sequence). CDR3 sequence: CATSRRQVATEAFF. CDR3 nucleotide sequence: TGTGCCACCAGCAGGAGACAGGTGGCCACTGAAGCTTTCTTT.

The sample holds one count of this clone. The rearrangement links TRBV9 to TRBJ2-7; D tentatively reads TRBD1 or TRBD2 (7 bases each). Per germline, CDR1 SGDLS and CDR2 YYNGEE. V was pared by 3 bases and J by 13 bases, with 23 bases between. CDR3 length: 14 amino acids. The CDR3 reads CASSEGTDRAGVYF. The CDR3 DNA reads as TGTGCCAGCAGCGAGGGAACCGACAGGGCGGGGGTTTACTTC.

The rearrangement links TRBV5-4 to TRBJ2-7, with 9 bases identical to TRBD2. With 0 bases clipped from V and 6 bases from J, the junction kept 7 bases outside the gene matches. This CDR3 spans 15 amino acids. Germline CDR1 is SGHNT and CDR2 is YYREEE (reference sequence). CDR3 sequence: CASSLALAGPSEQYF. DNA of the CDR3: TGTGCCAGCAGCTTGGCCCTAGCGGGGCCCTCCGAGCAGTACTTC.

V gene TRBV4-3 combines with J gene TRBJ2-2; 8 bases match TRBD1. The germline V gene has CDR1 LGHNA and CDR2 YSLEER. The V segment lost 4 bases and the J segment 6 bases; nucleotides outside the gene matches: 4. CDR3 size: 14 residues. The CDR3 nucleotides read TGCGCCAGCAGCCCAGGACAGGGCCCCGGGGAGCTGTTTTTT. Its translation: CASSPGQGPGELFF.

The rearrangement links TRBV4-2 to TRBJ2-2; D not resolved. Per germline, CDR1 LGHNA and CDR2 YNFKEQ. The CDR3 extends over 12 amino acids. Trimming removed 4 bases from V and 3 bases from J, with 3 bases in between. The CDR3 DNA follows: TGTGCCAGCAGCCTCGACACCGGGGAGCTGTTTTTT. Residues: CASSLDTGELFF.

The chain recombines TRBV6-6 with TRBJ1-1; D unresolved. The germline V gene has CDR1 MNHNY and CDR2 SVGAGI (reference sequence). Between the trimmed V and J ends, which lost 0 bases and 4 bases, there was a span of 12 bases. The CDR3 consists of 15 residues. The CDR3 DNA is TGTGCCAGCAGTTACTCATCCAGCGGAAGCACTGAAGCTTTCTTT. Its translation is CASSYSSSGSTEAFF.

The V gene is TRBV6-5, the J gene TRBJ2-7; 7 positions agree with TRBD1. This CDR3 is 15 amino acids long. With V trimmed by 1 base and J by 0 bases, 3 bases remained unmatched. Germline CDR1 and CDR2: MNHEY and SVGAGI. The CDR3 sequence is CASSYLGQSSYEQYF. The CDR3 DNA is TGTGCCAGCAGTTACTTGGGACAGAGCTCCTACGAGCAGTACTTC.